Listed below are T cell receptor beta chains from one sample, sequenced in a study of cytomegalovirus exposure and HLA in healthy donors. The repertoire was sequenced with immunoSEQ multiplex PCR; TCRdb's copy has only in-frame clones and lacks some. The table shows approximately 150,000 clones, with 65% to 90% occurring only once. The sequencing input was PBMCs. Receptor source: a woman aged 30 to 39 in good health and CMV-seronegative. CDR3s include the opening cysteine and the closing phenylalanine or tryptophan. D genes are given only for firm matches. Clone size, where shown, is once, few, many, or a class for clones that have expanded.

cdr3_nt | cdr3_aa | d_call | j_call | clone_size | v_call
TGTGCCACCAGCAGGGGAGCGACCCCGCAGTATTTT | CATSRGATPQYF | - | TRBJ2-3 | - | TRBV15
TGTGCCAGCTCACCGCGGGAAGGAGGGTACACCGGGGAGCTGTTTTTT | CASSPREGGYTGELFF | - | TRBJ2-2 | - | TRBV18
TGTGCCAGTAGTATGCGACAGTCGAACACTGAAGCTTTCTTT | CASSMRQSNTEAFF | - | TRBJ1-1 | - | TRBV19
TGTGCCAGCAGCTTAGCGGGGCTAAGAGGTCACGAGCAGTACTTC | CASSLAGLRGHEQYF | - | TRBJ2-7 | - | TRBV7-2
TGTGCCAGCAGTTACTACAGGGACACTGAAGCTTTCTTT | CASSYYRDTEAFF | - | TRBJ1-1 | once | TRBV6-6
TGTGCCAGCAGTAGACTAGCGGTAAGCTCCTACGAGCAGTACTTC | CASSRLAVSSYEQYF | TRBD2 | TRBJ2-7 | - | TRBV6-5
TGCGCCAGCAGCTCGTCAGGGGGCCTAGCGGGAGGAGATACGCAGTATTTT | CASSSSGGLAGGDTQYF | TRBD2 | TRBJ2-3 | - | TRBV5-1
TGCGCCAGCAGCCCCAGGAACATTGTCCGGGACAGGGGAGCTGCAACTAATGAAAAACTGTTTTTT | CASSPRNIVRDRGAATNEKLFF | TRBD1 | TRBJ1-4 | - | TRBV4-3
TGTGCCAGCAGCAAAGGGACAGGGGGCATGAACACTGAAGCTTTCTTT | CASSKGTGGMNTEAFF | TRBD1 | TRBJ1-1 | few | TRBV5-4
TGTGCCATCAGTGAGTCCGCTGGAAACACCATATATTTT | CAISESAGNTIYF | - | TRBJ1-3 | - | TRBV10-3
TGCGCCAGCAGCCCCATTACAGGGCCCTACGAGCAGTACTTC | CASSPITGPYEQYF | - | TRBJ2-7 | - | TRBV5-1
TGCGCCAGCAGCCAGGGCGGGGCTTCTTACGAGCAGTACTTC | CASSQGGASYEQYF | - | TRBJ2-7 | once | TRBV5-1
TGTGCCAGCAGCCACCGGGGGGGCGCCTACGAGCAGTACTTC | CASSHRGGAYEQYF | TRBD2 | TRBJ2-7 | - | TRBV5-4
TGTGCTATCCGGGACAGGGGGCTCGAGCAGTACTTC | CAIRDRGLEQYF | TRBD1 | TRBJ2-7 | - | TRBV6-1
TGTGCCAGCAGTGATGATTCGAGGACAGGCTCGGGCACCTTC | CASSDDSRTGSGTF | TRBD1 | TRBJ1-2 | - | TRBV2
TGTGCCAGCAGTCGTTGGGAGAAAAGAGAGACCCAGTACTTC | CASSRWEKRETQYF | - | TRBJ2-5 | - | TRBV6-5
TGTGCCAGCAGCTTGGTAGGCGGGAGCTCCTACAATGAGCAGTTCTTC | CASSLVGGSSYNEQFF | TRBD2 | TRBJ2-1 | - | TRBV5-8
TGTGCCAGCAGCGTCGGACAGGGGACTGGAAACACCATATATTTT | CASSVGQGTGNTIYF | TRBD1 | TRBJ1-3 | - | TRBV9
TGTGCCGGGGATCTAGCGGGAGGGCCTTACAATGAGCAGTTCTTC | CAGDLAGGPYNEQFF | TRBD2 | TRBJ2-1 | - | TRBV7-9
TGTGCCAGCAGGGGAGCGGGAGATTTCGACAATGAGCAGTTCTTC | CASRGAGDFDNEQFF | TRBD2 | TRBJ2-1 | - | TRBV6-6
TGTGCCAGCAGCTTAGCCCGGCAGGGTAAGACCCAGTACTTC | CASSLARQGKTQYF | - | TRBJ2-5 | - | TRBV7-2
TGCGCCAGCAGCTCGACTAGCGGGGGGATGGAGACCCAGTACTTC | CASSSTSGGMETQYF | TRBD2 | TRBJ2-5 | - | TRBV5-1
TGTGCCAGCAGCTTTTCCCGGGGGGCATATGAGCAGTTCTTC | CASSFSRGAYEQFF | - | TRBJ2-1 | - | TRBV11-2
TGTGCCAGTACCGGGACAGGCGCAACTAATGAAAAACTGTTTTTT | CASTGTGATNEKLFF | TRBD1 | TRBJ1-4 | - | TRBV19
TGTGCCAGCAGTGAAGGAGGGCCTTACGAGCAGTACTTC | CASSEGGPYEQYF | - | TRBJ2-7 | - | TRBV27
TGTGCCTGGAGATCCACCAAGGGGCTCCTCTCCTACAATGAGCAGTTCTTC | CAWRSTKGLLSYNEQFF | - | TRBJ2-1 | many | TRBV30
TGTGCCAGCAGCGGGGAAACAGGGACTGAAGCTTTCTTT | CASSGETGTEAFF | - | TRBJ1-1 | - | TRBV11-2
TGTGCCAGCAGCCTGGACAGGGAGGTTGAAGCTTTCTTT | CASSLDREVEAFF | TRBD1 | TRBJ1-1 | - | TRBV7-9
TGCGCCAGCACAGGGCTGGCCCTGGAGAGAGCTTTCTTT | CASTGLALERAFF | - | TRBJ1-1 | - | TRBV10-2
TGCAGTGTCTGGGAGGCTGAAGCTTTCTTT | CSVWEAEAFF | - | TRBJ1-1 | - | TRBV20-1
TGTGCCAGCAGTTTATCGAACGGGGCCTACAATGAGCAGTTCTTC | CASSLSNGAYNEQFF | - | TRBJ2-1 | few | TRBV27
TGTGCCAGCAAGGACTTCAAGGCCACTGAAGCTTTCTTT | CASKDFKATEAFF | - | TRBJ1-1 | - | TRBV2
TGCGCCAGCAGCCTGACCGGGGGGACCGCGAACACCGGGGAGCTGTTTTTT | CASSLTGGTANTGELFF | TRBD2 | TRBJ2-2 | - | TRBV10-1
TGTGCCAGCAGCTTAGGGGGCAGCCTAGGGCCCCAGCATTTT | CASSLGGSLGPQHF | - | TRBJ1-5 | - | TRBV11-1
TGTGCCAGCAGCTTAGCGGGCAGCTTTAATGAAAAACTGTTTTTT | CASSLAGSFNEKLFF | - | TRBJ1-4 | - | TRBV7-8
TGTGCCAGCAGGGGACTAGCGGGGGGGCTTGAAGATACGCAGTATTTT | CASRGLAGGLEDTQYF | TRBD2 | TRBJ2-3 | - | TRBV6-6
TGTGCCAGCAGCCCGCGGGGATGGGAGACCCAGTACTTC | CASSPRGWETQYF | - | TRBJ2-5 | - | TRBV28
TGTGCCAGCAGCCGGACCGGGGAGCTGTTTTTT | CASSRTGELFF | - | TRBJ2-2 | - | TRBV7-8
TGTGCCAGCAGCGGACAGGGGATGAACACTGAAGCTTTCTTT | CASSGQGMNTEAFF | TRBD1 | TRBJ1-1 | few | TRBV7-9
TGTGCTAGTGGTTTGGGAGCGGGGGGGCGGGTAAGTGAGCAGTTCTTC | CASGLGAGGRVSEQFF | TRBD2 | TRBJ2-1 | once | TRBV12-5
TGTGCCAGTACCGACACAATTTACGAGCAGTACTTC | CASTDTIYEQYF | - | TRBJ2-7 | - | TRBV19